This T cell receptor (beta chain) was sequenced for a study of cytomegalovirus exposure and HLA in healthy donors. Study context: Earlier work reported 95 million to 130 million unique TCR beta sequences from about 179 million T cells. The Caucasian-associated ancestry cluster contained 65% to 85% of the roughly 400 genotyped donors. Study observations and caveats: According to a later analysis, most TCR beta chains associated with CMV appeared HLA-restricted. Clonal expansion, a later analysis showed, was greater in HLA-associated TCR beta chains than in equally common others.

Amplification used 60 Vbeta primers and 13 Jbeta primers. The repertoire was sequenced with immunoSEQ multiplex PCR; TCRdb's copy has only in-frame clones and lacks some. The table shows more than 100,000 clones, with roughly 79% occurring only once. CDR3 length: 13 residues. The V and J ends lost 5 bases and 4 bases respectively, with 11 bases between them. Germline CDR1 is SEHNR and CDR2 is FQNEAQ (reference sequence). Comments on this clone: Its antigen is undetermined.

The rearrangement joins TRBV7-9 to TRBJ2-5; D may be TRBD2 (6 bases). Sequencing input: PBMCs. This sequence originates from a young woman in good health and CMV-seronegative. The CDR3 sequence is CASSLRGGETQYF. CDR3 in DNA: TGTGCCAGCAGCCTGAGGGGAGGAGAGACCCAGTACTTC.